One and the same sample provided the 21 T cell receptor beta chains below, sequenced in a study of control samples from healthy donors and cancer patients. TCRdb's table, derived via immunoSEQ multiplex PCR, lists solely in-frame clones and lacks some. Among under 300,000 clones listed, around 80% were seen once. The sequencing sample was made of PBMCs. The receptors were sampled from a woman aged 60-75 years with lung cancer.

This clone was counted a single time. J is TRBJ2-7 and V is TRBV5-4, with 8 bases matching TRBD1. Germline CDR1 is SGHNT and CDR2 is YYREEE (reference sequence). After removal of 4 bases from V and 3 bases from J, the junction contained 6 bases not matched to a gene. The CDR3 has 14 residues. The CDR3 region has the DNA TGTGCCAGCAGCCCGGGACAGGTCTACTACGAGCAGTACTTC. Amino acid sequence: CASSPGQVYYEQYF.

The chain uses TRBV7-2 and TRBJ2-5; either TRBD1 or TRBD2 may fit D (5 bases each). The CDR3 runs 13 residues. The V gene lost 6 bases and the J gene lost 4 bases, with 12 bases spanning the gap. Germline CDR1 reads SGHTA; CDR2 reads FQGNSA. For the CDR3, the DNA is TGTGCCAGCAGACGAGGGGTGGGAGAGACCCAGTACTTC. Translating it yields CASRRGVGETQYF.

The chain couples TRBV2 to TRBJ1-6, with 7 bases identical to TRBD1. CDR1 is SNHLY, CDR2 FYNNEI, per germline. Trimming at V came to 7 bases and at J to 9 bases, leaving 12 bases not matched to a gene. The CDR3 has 15 residues. CDR3 residues: CASKPDRAMSSPLHF. In DNA, the CDR3 is TGTGCCAGCAAGCCTGACAGGGCGATGAGTTCACCCCTCCACTTT.

The chain has TRBV5-4 and TRBJ2-1, with TRBD2 matching over 10 bases. The CDR3 sequence is 16 residues long. In germline, CDR1 is SGHNT, CDR2 YYREEE (reference sequence). V shed 4 bases and J 7 bases; nucleotides not matched to a gene: 11. The CDR3 nucleotides are TGTGCCAGCAGCCGGGCCCCTAGCGGGAGTTTGAATGAGCAGTTCTTC. Its protein product is CASSRAPSGSLNEQFF.

V is TRBV28 and J is TRBJ1-2, with TRBD1 matching over 8 bases. The CDR3 totals 13 residues. CDR1 is MDHEN and CDR2 is SYDVKM in the germline V gene. The trim removed 5 bases at V and 4 bases at J, leaving 3 bases unmatched. The CDR3 region has the DNA TGTGCCAGCAGTCAACAGGGGGGCTATGGCTACACCTTC. Encoded protein: CASSQQGGYGYTF.

This rearrangement joins TRBV10-1 to TRBJ2-5; D is unresolved. Deletions cut 4 bases from V and 5 bases from J, with 11 bases between. Germline CDR1 WNHNN, CDR2 SYGVQD (reference sequence). CDR3 length: 13 residues. The CDR3 sequence is CASSVTQKETQYF. CDR3 DNA: TGCGCCAGCAGTGTAACCCAGAAGGAGACCCAGTACTTC.

The rearrangement uses TRBV10-1 and TRBJ2-7; D remains unclear. The CDR3 contains 15 residues. V was trimmed by 2 bases and J by 2 bases, leaving 13 bases between them. CDR1 WNHNN and CDR2 SYGVQD come from the germline V gene (reference sequence). The CDR3 bases are TGCGCCAGCAGTGAGAGGTGGGGTGGCACCTACGAGCAGTACTTC. Encoded protein: CASSERWGGTYEQYF.

The chain is built from TRBV24-1 and TRBJ2-2, with D possibly being TRBD2 (6 bases). There are 13 residues in the CDR3. Germline CDR1 reads KGHDR; CDR2 reads SFDVKD. V was shortened by 9 bases and J by 6 bases, with 13 bases between the two germline ends. For the CDR3, the DNA is TGTGCCACCCGACTAGGGGTTGCCGGGGAGCTGTTTTTT. It yields the protein CATRLGVAGELFF.

Concerning this clone itself: Other DNA variants within this sample encode the same CDR3. The rearrangement links TRBV6-5 to TRBJ2-7; D is tentatively TRBD1 or TRBD2 (7 bases each). The CDR3 has 13 residues. Per the germline V gene, CDR1 is MNHEY and CDR2 is SVGAGI. V dropped 8 bases and J dropped 1 base, with 12 bases sitting between them. CDR3 DNA: TGTGCCAGCCGACAGGGAGGGTCCTACGAGCAGTACTTC. Translation: CASRQGGSYEQYF.

The count of this clone is one. The chain couples TRBV28 to TRBJ1-4; the D is unclear. The germline CDR1 and CDR2 sequences are MDHEN and SYDVKM. This CDR3 contains 15 residues. V lost 7 bases and J 2 bases, leaving 14 bases between the germline ends. CDR3 bases: TGTGCCAGCACGGAGGGTTTGGCGACTAATGAAAAACTGTTTTTT. This encodes CASTEGLATNEKLFF. Full variable domain (rest looked up from reference TRBV28 and TRBJ1-4): DVKVTQSSRYLVKRTGEKVFLECVQDMDHENMFWYRQDPGLGLRLIYFSYDVKMKEKGDIPEGYSVSREKKERFSLILESASTNQTSMYLCASTEGLATNEKLFFGSGTQLSVL.

The chain carries TRBV7-9 and TRBJ1-2; 8 bases agree with TRBD1. After removal of 5 bases from V and 12 bases from J, the junction contained 11 bases not matched to a gene. CDR3 size: 13 residues. The germline V gene encodes CDR1 SEHNR and CDR2 FQNEAQ (reference sequence). As DNA, the CDR3 is TGTGCCAGCAGCCTAGACCATGCAGGGGGCAACACCTTC. This translates into CASSLDHAGGNTF.

The rearrangement links TRBV16 to TRBJ1-1, with D unclear. Germline V CDR1 and CDR2: KGHSY, FQNENV. V was clipped by 2 bases and J by 0 bases, with 7 bases between them. CDR3 size: 14 residues. The CDR3 sequence: CASSQGRMNTEAFF. The CDR3 nucleotides are TGTGCCAGCAGCCAAGGACGGATGAACACTGAAGCTTTCTTT.

The chain links TRBV9 to TRBJ2-5; 7 bases match TRBD1. Germline CDR1 reads SGDLS; CDR2 reads YYNGEE. The V and J ends lost 2 bases and 3 bases, in that order; junction bases with no gene match: 10. The CDR3 totals 16 residues. The CDR3 reads CASSVKHRDSEETQYF. In nucleotides, the CDR3 is TGTGCCAGCAGCGTTAAACACCGGGACAGTGAAGAGACCCAGTACTTC.

This clone was detected once. The rearrangement uses TRBV24-1 and TRBJ1-5, with TRBD1 identical over 9 bases. Losses at the gene ends were 5 bases for V and 0 bases for J; bases not matched to a gene: 4. The CDR3 extends over 16 amino acids. CDR1 is KGHDR and CDR2 is SFDVKD in the germline V gene. The CDR3 is CATSATGGISNQPQHF. CDR3 sequence (DNA): TGTGCCACCAGTGCGACAGGGGGGATTAGCAATCAGCCCCAGCATTTT.

V usage is TRBV5-4 and J usage is TRBJ1-3; D unresolved. Trimming removed 3 bases from V and 10 bases from J, with 23 bases in between. The CDR3 length is 16 residues. Germline lookup yields CDR1 SGHNT and CDR2 YYREEE (reference sequence). The CDR3 DNA follows: TGTGCCAGCAGCTCAAAAAAAGGACCCTTTTTCGGAACCATATATTTT. As protein: CASSSKKGPFFGTIYF.

V and J are TRBV24-1 and TRBJ2-1; 8 nucleotides match TRBD1. V lost 3 bases, J lost 6 bases, and 6 bases stayed unmatched. Germline lookup yields CDR1 KGHDR and CDR2 SFDVKD. This CDR3 is built from 15 residues. DNA for the CDR3: TGTGCCACCAGTGATCCCGGGACAGGCCTCAATGAGCAGTTCTTC. Encoded protein: CATSDPGTGLNEQFF.

The J gene is TRBJ1-1, the V gene TRBV5-4; tentative D call: TRBD1 (6 bases). Germline V gene data show CDR1 as SGHNT and CDR2 as YYREEE (reference sequence). This CDR3 contains 14 residues. V was trimmed by 4 bases and J by 1 base, leaving 11 bases between them. CDR3 protein: CASSGGRPNTEAFF. DNA of the CDR3: TGTGCCAGCAGCGGGGGCAGGCCGAACACTGAAGCTTTCTTT. The complete variable domain, with remaining parts taken from reference TRBV5-4 and TRBJ1-1, reads ETGVTQSPTHLIKTRGQQVTLRCSSQSGHNTVSWYQQALGQGPQFIFQYYREEENGRGNFPPRFSGLQFPNYSSELNVNALELDDSALYLCASSGGRPNTEAFFGQGTRLTVV.

V and J are TRBV30 and TRBJ1-5; D is uncertain. Trimming stripped 1 base from V and 1 base from J, with 5 bases between. The CDR3 runs 13 residues. CDR1 is GTSNPN, CDR2 SVGIG, per germline (reference sequence). The CDR3 coding sequence is TGTGCCTGGAGTGCGGACAGCAATCAGCCCCAGCATTTT. Its translation is CAWSADSNQPQHF.

V usage is TRBV27 and J usage is TRBJ2-7, with D possibly called TRBD1 or TRBD2 (5 bases each). CDR1 and CDR2 from the germline V gene are MNHEY and SMNVEV (reference sequence). Trimming left V 2 bases short and J 2 bases short, with 22 bases between. The CDR3 has 18 amino acids. The CDR3 DNA follows: TGTGCCAGCAGTTTACCCTCGAGTACTAGAGAGGGGACCTACGAGCAGTACTTC. Encoded protein: CASSLPSSTREGTYEQYF.

The gene calls are TRBV28 and TRBJ1-3; D ambiguous. Germline loops: CDR1 MDHEN, CDR2 SYDVKM. Trimming left V 3 bases short and J 5 bases short, with 11 bases between. The CDR3 is 14 amino acids. The CDR3 loop is CASSLAETRNTIYF. The CDR3, as DNA: TGTGCCAGCAGTTTGGCGGAAACTAGAAACACCATATATTTT.

V gene TRBV7-9 combines with J gene TRBJ2-2, with D perhaps TRBD2 (6 bases). CDR1 is SEHNR, CDR2 FQNEAQ, per germline (reference sequence). V was shortened by 1 base and J by 5 bases, with 8 bases between the two germline ends. CDR3 length equals 14 residues. The chain's CDR3 is CASSLEAGTGELFF. The CDR3 DNA is TGTGCCAGCAGCTTAGAGGCGGGGACCGGGGAGCTGTTTTTT.